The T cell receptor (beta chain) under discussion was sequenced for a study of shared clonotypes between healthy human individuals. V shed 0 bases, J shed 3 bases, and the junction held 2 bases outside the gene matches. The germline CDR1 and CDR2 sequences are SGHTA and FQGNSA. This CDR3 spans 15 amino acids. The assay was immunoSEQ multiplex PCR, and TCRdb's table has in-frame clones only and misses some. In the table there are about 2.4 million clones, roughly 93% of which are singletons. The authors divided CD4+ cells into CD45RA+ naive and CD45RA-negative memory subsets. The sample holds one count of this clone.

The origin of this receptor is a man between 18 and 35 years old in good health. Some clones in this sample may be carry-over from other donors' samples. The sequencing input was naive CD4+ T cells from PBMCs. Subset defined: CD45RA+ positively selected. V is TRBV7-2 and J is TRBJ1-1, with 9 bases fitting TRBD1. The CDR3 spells CASSLAQGADTEAFF. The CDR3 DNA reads TGTGCCAGCAGCTTAGCACAGGGGGCAGACACTGAAGCTTTCTTT.